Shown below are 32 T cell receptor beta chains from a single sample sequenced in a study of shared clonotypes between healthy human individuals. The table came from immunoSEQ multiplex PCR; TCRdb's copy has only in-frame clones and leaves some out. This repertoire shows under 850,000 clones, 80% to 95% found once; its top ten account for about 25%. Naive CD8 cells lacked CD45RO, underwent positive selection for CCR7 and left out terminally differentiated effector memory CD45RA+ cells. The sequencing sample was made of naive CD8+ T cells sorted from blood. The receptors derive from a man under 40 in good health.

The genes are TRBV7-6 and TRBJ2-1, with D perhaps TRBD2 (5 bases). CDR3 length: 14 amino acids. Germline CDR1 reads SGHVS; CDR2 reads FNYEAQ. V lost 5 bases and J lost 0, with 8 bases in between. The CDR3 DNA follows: TGTGCCAGCAGCCTCCGGGGCTCCTACAATGAGCAGTTCTTC. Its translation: CASSLRGSYNEQFF.

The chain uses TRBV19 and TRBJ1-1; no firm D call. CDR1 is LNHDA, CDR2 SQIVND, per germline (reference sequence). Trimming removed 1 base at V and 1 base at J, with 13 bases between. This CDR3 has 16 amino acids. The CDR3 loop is CASSIGGGQPNTEAFF. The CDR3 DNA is TGTGCCAGTAGTATAGGTGGAGGCCAGCCGAACACTGAAGCTTTCTTT.

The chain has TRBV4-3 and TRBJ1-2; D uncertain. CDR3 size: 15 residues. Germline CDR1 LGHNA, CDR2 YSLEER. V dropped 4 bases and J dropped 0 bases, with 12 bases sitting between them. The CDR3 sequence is CASSLDHRPNYGYTF. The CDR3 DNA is TGCGCCAGCAGCCTAGACCACCGGCCTAACTATGGCTACACCTTC.

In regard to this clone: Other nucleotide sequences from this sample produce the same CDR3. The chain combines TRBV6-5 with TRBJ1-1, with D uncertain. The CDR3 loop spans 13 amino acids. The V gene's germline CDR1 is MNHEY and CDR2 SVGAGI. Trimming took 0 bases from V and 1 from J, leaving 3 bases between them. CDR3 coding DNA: TGTGCCAGCAGTTACTCCGAGAACACTGAAGCTTTCTTT. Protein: CASSYSENTEAFF.

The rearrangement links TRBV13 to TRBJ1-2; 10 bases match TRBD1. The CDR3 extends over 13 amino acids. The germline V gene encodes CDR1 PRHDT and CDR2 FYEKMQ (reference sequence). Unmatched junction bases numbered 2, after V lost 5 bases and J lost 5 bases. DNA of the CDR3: TGTGCCAGCAGCGCGGGACAGGGGTATGGCTACACCTTC. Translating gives CASSAGQGYGYTF.

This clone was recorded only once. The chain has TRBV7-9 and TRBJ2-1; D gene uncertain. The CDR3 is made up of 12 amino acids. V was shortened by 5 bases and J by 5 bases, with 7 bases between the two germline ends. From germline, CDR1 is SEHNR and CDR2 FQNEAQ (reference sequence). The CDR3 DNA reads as TGTGCCAGCAGCGATATCCACAATGAGCAGTTCTTC. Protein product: CASSDIHNEQFF.

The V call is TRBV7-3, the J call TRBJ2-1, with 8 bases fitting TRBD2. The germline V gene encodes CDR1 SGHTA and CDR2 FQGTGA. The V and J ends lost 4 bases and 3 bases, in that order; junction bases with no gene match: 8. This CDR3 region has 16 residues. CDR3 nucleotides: TGTGCCAGCAGCTGGGGACTAGGGCACCTCTACAATGAGCAGTTCTTC. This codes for CASSWGLGHLYNEQFF.

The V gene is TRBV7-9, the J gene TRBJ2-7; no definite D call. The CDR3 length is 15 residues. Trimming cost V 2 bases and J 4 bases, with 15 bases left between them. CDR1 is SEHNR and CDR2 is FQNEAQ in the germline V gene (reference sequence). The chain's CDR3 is CASSLFNMAGYEQYF. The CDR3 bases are TGTGCCAGCAGCTTATTCAATATGGCTGGATACGAGCAGTACTTC.

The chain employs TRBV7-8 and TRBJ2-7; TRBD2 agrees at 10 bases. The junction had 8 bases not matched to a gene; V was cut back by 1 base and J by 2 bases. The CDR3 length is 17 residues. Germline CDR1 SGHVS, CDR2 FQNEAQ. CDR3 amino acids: CASSLGPGLAHTYEQYF. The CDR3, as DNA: TGTGCCAGCAGCTTAGGCCCGGGACTAGCGCACACCTACGAGCAGTACTTC.

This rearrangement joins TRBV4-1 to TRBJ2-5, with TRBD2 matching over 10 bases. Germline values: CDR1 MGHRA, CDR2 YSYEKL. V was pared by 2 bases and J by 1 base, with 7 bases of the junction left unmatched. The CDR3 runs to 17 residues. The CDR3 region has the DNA TGCGCCAGCAGCCAACAAGTCTTAGCGGGGGGCCAAGAGACCCAGTACTTC. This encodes CASSQQVLAGGQETQYF.

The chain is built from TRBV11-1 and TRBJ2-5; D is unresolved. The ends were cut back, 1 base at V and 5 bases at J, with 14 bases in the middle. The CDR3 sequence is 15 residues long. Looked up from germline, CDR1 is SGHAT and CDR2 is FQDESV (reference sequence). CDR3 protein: CASSLVSLGQETQYF. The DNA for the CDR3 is TGTGCCAGCAGCTTAGTCTCGCTGGGTCAGGAGACCCAGTACTTC.

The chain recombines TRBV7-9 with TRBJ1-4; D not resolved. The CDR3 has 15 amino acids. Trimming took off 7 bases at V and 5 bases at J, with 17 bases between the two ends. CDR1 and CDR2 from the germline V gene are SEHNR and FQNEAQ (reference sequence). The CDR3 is CASTRSGFGNEKLFF. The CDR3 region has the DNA TGTGCCAGCACCAGGTCGGGGTTCGGGAATGAAAAACTGTTTTTT.

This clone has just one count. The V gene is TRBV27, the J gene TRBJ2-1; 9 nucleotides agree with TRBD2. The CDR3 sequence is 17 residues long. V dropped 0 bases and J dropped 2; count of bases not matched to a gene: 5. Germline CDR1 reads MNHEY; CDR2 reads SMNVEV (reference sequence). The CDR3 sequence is CASSLSSSGSAYNEQFF. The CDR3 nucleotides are TGTGCCAGCAGTTTATCCAGTAGCGGGAGTGCCTACAATGAGCAGTTCTTC.

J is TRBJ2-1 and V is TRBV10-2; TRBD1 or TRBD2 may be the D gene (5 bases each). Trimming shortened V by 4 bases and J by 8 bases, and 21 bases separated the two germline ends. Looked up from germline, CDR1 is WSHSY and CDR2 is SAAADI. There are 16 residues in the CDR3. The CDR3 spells CASSGNPRGLFDEQFF. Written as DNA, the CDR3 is TGCGCCAGCAGTGGGAATCCCCGGGGCCTCTTCGATGAGCAGTTCTTC.

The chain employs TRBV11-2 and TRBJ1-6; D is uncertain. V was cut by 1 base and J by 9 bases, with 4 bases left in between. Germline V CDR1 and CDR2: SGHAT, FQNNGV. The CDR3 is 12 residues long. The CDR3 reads CASSLVGSPLHF. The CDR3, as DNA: TGTGCCAGCAGCTTAGTAGGTTCACCCCTCCACTTT.

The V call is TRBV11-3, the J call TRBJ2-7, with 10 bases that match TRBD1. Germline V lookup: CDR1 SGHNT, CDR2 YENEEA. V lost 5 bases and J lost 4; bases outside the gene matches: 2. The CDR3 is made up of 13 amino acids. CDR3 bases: TGTGCCAGCAGCACGGGACAGGGGTACGAGCAGTACTTC. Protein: CASSTGQGYEQYF.

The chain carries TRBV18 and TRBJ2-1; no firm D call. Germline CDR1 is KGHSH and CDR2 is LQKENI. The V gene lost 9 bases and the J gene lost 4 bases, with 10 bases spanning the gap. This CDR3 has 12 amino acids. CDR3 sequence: CASTDTYNEQFF. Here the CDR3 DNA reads TGTGCCAGTACTGACACTTACAATGAGCAGTTCTTC. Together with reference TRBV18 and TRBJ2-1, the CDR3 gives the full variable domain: NAGVMQNPRHLVRRRGQEARLRCSPMKGHSHVYWYRQLPEEGLKFMVYLQKENIIDESGMPKERFSAEFPKEGPSILRIQQVVRGDSAAYFCASTDTYNEQFFGPGTRLTVL.

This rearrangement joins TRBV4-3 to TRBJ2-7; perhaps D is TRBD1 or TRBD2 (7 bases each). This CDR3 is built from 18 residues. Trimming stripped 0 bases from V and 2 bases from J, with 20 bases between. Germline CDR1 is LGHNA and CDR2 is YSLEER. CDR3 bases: TGCGCCAGCAGCCAAGATCGGCAGGGGGGGGAATTAGCCTACGAGCAGTACTTC. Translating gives CASSQDRQGGELAYEQYF.

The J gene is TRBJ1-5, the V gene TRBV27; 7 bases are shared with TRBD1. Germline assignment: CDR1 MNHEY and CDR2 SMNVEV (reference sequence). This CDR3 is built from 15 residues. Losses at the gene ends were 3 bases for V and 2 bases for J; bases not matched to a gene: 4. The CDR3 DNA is TGTGCCAGCAGTTTCGCAGGGGGACGCAATCAGCCCCAGCATTTT. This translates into CASSFAGGRNQPQHF.

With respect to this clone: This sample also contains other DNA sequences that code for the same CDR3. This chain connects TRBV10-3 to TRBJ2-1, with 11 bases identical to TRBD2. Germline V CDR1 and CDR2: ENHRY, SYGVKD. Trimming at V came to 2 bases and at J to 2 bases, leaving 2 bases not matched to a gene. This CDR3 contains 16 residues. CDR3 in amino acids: CAISEGLAGTYNEQFF. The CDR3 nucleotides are TGTGCCATCAGTGAGGGACTAGCGGGTACCTACAATGAGCAGTTCTTC.

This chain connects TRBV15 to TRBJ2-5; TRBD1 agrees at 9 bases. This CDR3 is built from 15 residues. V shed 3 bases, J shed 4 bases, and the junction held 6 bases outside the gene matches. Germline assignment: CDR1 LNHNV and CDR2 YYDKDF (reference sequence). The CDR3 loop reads CATSSSLTGGETQYF. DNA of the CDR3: TGTGCCACCAGCAGCAGTTTGACAGGGGGAGAGACCCAGTACTTC. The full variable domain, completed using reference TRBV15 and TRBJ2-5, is DAMVIQNPRYQVTQFGKPVTLSCSQTLNHNVMYWYQQKSSQAPKLLFHYYDKDFNNEADTPDNFQSRRPNTSFCFLDIRSPGLGDTAMYLCATSSSLTGGETQYFGPGTRLLVL.

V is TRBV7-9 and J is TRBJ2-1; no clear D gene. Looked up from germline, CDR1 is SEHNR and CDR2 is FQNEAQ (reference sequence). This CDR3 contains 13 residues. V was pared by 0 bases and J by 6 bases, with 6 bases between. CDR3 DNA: TGTGCCAGCAGCTTAGCGATTGGCAATGAGCAGTTCTTC. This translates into CASSLAIGNEQFF.

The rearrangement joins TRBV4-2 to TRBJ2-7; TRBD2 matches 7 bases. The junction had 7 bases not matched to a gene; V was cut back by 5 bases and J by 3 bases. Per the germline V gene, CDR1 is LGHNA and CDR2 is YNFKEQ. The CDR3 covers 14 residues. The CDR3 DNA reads TGTGCCAGCAGCTTCGGAGCGGGAAGCTACGAGCAGTACTTC. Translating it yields CASSFGAGSYEQYF.

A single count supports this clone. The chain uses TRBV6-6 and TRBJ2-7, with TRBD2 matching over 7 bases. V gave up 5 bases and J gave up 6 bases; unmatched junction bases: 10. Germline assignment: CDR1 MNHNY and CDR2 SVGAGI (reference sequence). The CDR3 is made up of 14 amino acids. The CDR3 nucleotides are TGTGCCAGCAGTGTTAGCGGGCCCTTTCTCGAGCAGTACTTC. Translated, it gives CASSVSGPFLEQYF.

The CDR3 DNA reads as TGTGCCAGCCACGGGCCCAACGAGCAGTACTTC. Residues: CASHGPNEQYF. V usage is TRBV7-9 and J usage is TRBJ2-7, with D hard to call. Trimming took off 8 bases at V and 5 bases at J, with 10 bases between the two ends. Germline V CDR1 and CDR2: SEHNR, FQNEAQ (reference sequence). The CDR3 loop spans 11 amino acids.

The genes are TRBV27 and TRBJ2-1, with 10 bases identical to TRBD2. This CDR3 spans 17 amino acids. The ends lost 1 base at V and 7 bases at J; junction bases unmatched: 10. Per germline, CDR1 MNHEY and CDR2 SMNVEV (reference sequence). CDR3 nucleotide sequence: TGTGCCAGCAGTTTATTCTCCCTAGCGGGAGTATTGAATGAGCAGTTCTTC. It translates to CASSLFSLAGVLNEQFF.

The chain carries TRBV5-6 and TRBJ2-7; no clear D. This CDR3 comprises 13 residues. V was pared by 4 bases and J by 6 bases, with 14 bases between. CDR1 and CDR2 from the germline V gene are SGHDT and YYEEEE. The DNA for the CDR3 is TGTGCCAGCAGCCCCGGGCCGGGTAGCGAGCAGTACTTC. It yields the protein CASSPGPGSEQYF. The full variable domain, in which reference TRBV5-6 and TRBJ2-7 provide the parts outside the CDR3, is DAGVTQSPTHLIKTRGQQVTLRCSPKSGHDTVSWYQQALGQGPQFIFQYYEEEERQRGNFPDRFSGHQFPNYSSELNVNALLLGDSALYLCASSPGPGSEQYFGPGTRLTVT.

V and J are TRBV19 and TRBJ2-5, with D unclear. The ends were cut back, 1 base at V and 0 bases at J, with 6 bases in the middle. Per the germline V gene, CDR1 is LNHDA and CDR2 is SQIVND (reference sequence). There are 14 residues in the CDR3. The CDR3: CASSIVANQETQYF. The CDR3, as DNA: TGTGCCAGTAGTATAGTGGCAAACCAAGAGACCCAGTACTTC.

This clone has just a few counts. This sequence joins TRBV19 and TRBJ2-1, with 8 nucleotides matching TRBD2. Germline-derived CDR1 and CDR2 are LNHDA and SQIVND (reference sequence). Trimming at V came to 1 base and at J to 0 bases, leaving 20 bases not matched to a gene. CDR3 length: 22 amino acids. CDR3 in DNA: TGTGCCAGTAGTATAGGATATGGTGAGACTAGCGAGGAAAAGGGCTCCTACAATGAGCAGTTCTTC. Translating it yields CASSIGYGETSEEKGSYNEQFF.

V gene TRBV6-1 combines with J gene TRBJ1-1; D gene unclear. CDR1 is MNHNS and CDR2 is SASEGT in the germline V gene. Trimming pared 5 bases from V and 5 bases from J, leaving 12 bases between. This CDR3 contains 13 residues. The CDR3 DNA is TGTGCCAGCAGTCTCCACACGAGTACTGAAGCTTTCTTT. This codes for CASSLHTSTEAFF.

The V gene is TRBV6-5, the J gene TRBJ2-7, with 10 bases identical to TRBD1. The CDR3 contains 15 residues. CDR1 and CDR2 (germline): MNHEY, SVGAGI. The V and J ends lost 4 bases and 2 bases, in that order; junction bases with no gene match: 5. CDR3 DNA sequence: TGTGCCAGCAGTTCGTCCGGGACAGGGGCCTACGAGCAGTACTTC. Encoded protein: CASSSSGTGAYEQYF.

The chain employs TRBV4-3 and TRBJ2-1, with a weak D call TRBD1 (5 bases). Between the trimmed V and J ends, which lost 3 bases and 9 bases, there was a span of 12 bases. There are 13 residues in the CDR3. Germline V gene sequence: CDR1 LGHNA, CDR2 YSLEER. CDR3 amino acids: CASSHRGLGEQFF. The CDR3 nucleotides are TGCGCCAGCAGCCATAGGGGTCTGGGTGAGCAGTTCTTC.